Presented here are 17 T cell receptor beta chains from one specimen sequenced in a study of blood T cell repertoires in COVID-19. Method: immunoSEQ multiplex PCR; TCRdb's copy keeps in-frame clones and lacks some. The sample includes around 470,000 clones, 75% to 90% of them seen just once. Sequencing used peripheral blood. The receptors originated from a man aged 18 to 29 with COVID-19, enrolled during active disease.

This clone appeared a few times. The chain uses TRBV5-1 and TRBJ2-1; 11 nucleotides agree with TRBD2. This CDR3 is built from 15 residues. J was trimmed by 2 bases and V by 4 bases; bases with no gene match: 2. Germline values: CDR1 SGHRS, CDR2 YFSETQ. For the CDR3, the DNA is TGCGCCAGCAGCCCGACTAGCGGGACCTACAATGAGCAGTTCTTC. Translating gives CASSPTSGTYNEQFF.

This CDR3 reads CASNPGGNYGYTF. The CDR3, as DNA: TGTGCCAGTAATCCCGGTGGTAACTATGGCTACACCTTC. J is TRBJ1-2 and V is TRBV19; D is unresolved. The CDR3 runs 13 residues. The V gene lost 7 bases and the J gene lost 1 base, with 10 bases spanning the gap. CDR1 LNHDA and CDR2 SQIVND come from the germline V gene (reference sequence).

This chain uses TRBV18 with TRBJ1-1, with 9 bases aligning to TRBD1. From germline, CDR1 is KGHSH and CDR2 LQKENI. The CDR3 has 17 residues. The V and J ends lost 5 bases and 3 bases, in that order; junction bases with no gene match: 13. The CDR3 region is CASSVSGQGLGDTEAFF. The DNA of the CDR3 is TGTGCCAGCTCAGTCTCGGGACAGGGTTTGGGGGACACTGAAGCTTTCTTT.

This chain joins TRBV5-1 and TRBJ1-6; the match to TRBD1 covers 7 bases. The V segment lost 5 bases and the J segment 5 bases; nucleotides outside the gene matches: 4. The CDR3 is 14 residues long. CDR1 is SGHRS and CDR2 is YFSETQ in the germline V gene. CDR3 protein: CASSSGQNNSPLHF. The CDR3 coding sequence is TGCGCCAGCAGTTCGGGACAGAATAATTCACCCCTCCACTTT.

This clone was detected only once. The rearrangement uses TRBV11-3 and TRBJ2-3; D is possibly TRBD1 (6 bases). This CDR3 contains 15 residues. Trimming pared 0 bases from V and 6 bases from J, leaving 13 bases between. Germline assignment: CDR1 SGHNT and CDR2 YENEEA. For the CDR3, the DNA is TGTGCCAGCAGCTTAGATCCAGGGGCAGGGGATACGCAGTATTTT. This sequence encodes CASSLDPGAGDTQYF.

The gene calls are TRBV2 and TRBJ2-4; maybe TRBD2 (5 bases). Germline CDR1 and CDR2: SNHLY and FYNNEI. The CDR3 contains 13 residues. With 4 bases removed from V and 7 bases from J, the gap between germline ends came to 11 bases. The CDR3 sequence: CASSGGELNIQYF. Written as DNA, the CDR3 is TGTGCCAGCAGTGGGGGAGAATTGAACATTCAGTACTTC. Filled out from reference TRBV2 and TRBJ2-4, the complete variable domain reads EPEVTQTPSHQVTQMGQEVILRCVPISNHLYFYWYRQILGQKVEFLVSFYNNEISEKSEIFDDQFSVERPDGSNFTLKIRSTKLEDSAMYFCASSGGELNIQYFGAGTRLSVL.

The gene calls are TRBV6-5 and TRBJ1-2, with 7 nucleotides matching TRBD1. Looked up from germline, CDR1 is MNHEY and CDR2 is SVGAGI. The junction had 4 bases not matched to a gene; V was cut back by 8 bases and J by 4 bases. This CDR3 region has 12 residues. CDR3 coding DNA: TGTGCCAGCGGGGACAGAAGCTATGGCTACACCTTC. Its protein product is CASGDRSYGYTF.

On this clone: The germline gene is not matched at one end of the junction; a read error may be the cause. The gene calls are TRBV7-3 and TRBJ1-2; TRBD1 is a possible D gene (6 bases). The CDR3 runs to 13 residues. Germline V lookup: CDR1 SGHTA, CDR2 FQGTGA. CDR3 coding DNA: TGTGCCAGCAGCCTAACCAACAGGGTTGACTACACCTTC. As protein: CASSLTNRVDYTF.

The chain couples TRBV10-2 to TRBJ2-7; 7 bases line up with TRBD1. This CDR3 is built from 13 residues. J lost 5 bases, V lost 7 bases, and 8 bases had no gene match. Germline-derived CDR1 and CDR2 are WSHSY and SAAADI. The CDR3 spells CASIHRGNDEQYF. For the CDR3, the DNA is TGCGCCAGCATCCACAGGGGTAACGACGAGCAGTACTTC.

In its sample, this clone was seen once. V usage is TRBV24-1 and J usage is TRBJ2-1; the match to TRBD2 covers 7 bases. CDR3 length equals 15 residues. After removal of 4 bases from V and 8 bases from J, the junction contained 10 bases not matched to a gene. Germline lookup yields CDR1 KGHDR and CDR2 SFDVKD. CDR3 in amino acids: CATSDLKRGGDEQFF. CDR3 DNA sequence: TGTGCCACCAGTGACCTGAAGCGGGGTGGAGATGAGCAGTTCTTC.

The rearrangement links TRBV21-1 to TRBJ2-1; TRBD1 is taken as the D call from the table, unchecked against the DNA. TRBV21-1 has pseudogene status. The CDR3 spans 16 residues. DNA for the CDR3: TGTGCCAGCAGCCCGCCCCGATGGCAGGGCTACAATGAGCAGTTCTTC. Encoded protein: CASSPPRWQGYNEQFF.

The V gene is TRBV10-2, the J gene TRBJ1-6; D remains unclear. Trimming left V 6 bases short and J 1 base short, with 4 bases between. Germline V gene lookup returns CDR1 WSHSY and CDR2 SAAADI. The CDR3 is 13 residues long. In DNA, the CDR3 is TGCGCCAGCAGCAGTTCCTATAATTCACCCCTCCACTTT. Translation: CASSSSYNSPLHF.

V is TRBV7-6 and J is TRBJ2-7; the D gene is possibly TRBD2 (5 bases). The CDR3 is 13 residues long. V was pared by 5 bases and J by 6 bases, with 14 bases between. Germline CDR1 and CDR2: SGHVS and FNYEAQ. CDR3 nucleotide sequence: TGTGCCAGCAGCCCCTCCGAGGGCTCCGAGCAGTACTTC. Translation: CASSPSEGSEQYF.

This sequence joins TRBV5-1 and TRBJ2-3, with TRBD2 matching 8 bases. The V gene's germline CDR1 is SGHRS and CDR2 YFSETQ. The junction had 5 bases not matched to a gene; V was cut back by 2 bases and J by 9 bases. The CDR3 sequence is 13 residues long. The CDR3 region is CASSFRTGGTQYF. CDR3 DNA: TGCGCCAGCAGCTTTCGGACGGGAGGGACGCAGTATTTT.

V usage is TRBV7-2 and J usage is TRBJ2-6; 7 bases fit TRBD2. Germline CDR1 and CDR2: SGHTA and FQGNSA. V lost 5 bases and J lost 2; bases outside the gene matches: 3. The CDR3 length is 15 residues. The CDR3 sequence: CASSIGGAGANVLTF. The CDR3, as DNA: TGTGCCAGCAGCATTGGGGGGGCTGGGGCCAACGTCCTGACTTTC. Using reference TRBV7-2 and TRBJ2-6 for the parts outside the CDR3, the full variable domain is GAGVSQSPSNKVTEKGKDVELRCDPISGHTALYWYRQSLGQGLEFLIYFQGNSAPDKSGLPSDRFSAERTGGSVSTLTIQRTQQEDSAVYLCASSIGGAGANVLTFGAGSRLTVL.

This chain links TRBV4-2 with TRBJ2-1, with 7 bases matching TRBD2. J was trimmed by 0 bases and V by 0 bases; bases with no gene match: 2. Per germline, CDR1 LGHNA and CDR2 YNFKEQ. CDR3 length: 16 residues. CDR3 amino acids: CASSQEGGSSYNEQFF. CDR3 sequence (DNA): TGTGCCAGCAGCCAAGAGGGCGGGAGCTCCTACAATGAGCAGTTCTTC.

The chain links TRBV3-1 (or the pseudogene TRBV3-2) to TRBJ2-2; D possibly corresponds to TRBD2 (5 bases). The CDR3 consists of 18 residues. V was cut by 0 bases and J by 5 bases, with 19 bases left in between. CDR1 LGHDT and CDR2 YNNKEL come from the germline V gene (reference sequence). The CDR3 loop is CASSQEALSGLITGELFF. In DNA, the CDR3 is TGTGCCAGCAGCCAAGAGGCTTTAAGTGGACTTATTACCGGGGAGCTGTTTTTT.